There are many counts of the clone carrying this T cell receptor beta chain. Its target is not known. The data were taken from a study of early T cells in non-severe SARS-CoV-2 infection. In the study overall: The sequenced material was bulk RNA from unsorted whole blood, and its chains were unpaired. Findings and caveats of the study: The study's VDJdb matching favored anti-spike CD8 responses and missed private and CD4 specificities.

V was shortened by 5 bases and J by 3 bases, with 12 bases between the two germline ends. In germline, CDR1 is DFQATT, CDR2 SNEGSKA (reference sequence). The CDR3 extends over 13 amino acids. The protocol attached unique molecular identifiers to individual cDNA molecules. Using its own MiXCR run on the 5' RACE reads, TCRdb lists one record per CDR3 protein. The table records about 110,000 distinct CDR3 sequences, 9% to 14% of them present only once. The sequencing input was whole blood. The TCR originated in an adult who was a healthcare worker with PCR-confirmed SARS-CoV-2 infection or an uninfected control (not recorded which). This chain uses TRBV20-1 with TRBJ2-3; no clear D gene. CDR3 sequence (DNA): TGCAGTGCTTCCAACAGACAAACAGATACGCAGTATTTT. This codes for CSASNRQTDTQYF.